The 9 T cell receptor beta chains below all came from one sample that was sequenced in a study of graft-versus-host responses after intestinal transplantation. Method: immunoSEQ multiplex PCR; TCRdb's copy keeps in-frame clones and lacks some. Altogether 90,000 to 95,000 clones are present, 85% to 95% being singletons, with the ten largest covering 0.4% to 0.6%. These receptors have no known antigen. This specimen consisted of unstimulated CD8+ T cells sorted from spleen or lymph node cells, obtained before intestinal transplant. The receptors were sampled from a human donor who received an intestinal transplant.

This rearrangement joins TRBV2 to TRBJ1-3; 7 bases are a match to TRBD1. Germline loops: CDR1 SNHLY, CDR2 FYNNEI. The CDR3 contains 12 residues. The junction had 4 bases not matched to a gene; V was cut back by 10 bases and J by 4 bases. CDR3 nucleotides: TGTGCCACGCGGGACAGCGGAAACACCATATATTTT. Amino acid sequence: CATRDSGNTIYF.

The chain links TRBV5-1 to TRBJ1-1; 8 bases fit TRBD1. V lost 1 base and J lost 0; bases outside the gene matches: 11. Germline V gene sequence: CDR1 SGHRS, CDR2 YFSETQ. There are 18 residues in the CDR3. CDR3 sequence reads: CASSLLQQGVIMNTEAFF. CDR3 bases: TGCGCCAGCAGCTTGTTACAACAGGGGGTAATTATGAACACTGAAGCTTTCTTT. Drawing the rest from reference TRBV5-1 and TRBJ1-1, the complete variable domain is KAGVTQTPRYLIKTRGQQVTLSCSPISGHRSVSWYQQTPGQGLQFLFEYFSETQRNKGNFPGRFSGRQFSNSRSEMNVSTLELGDSALYLCASSLLQQGVIMNTEAFFGQGTRLTVV.

V usage is TRBV30 and J usage is TRBJ2-2, with D perhaps matching TRBD2 (5 bases). CDR1 is GTSNPN, CDR2 SVGIG, per germline (reference sequence). Trimming cost V 3 bases and J 5 bases, with 10 bases left between them. The CDR3 has 13 amino acids. The CDR3 region is CAWSAGVTGELFF. The CDR3 DNA reads as TGTGCCTGGAGCGCCGGGGTTACCGGGGAGCTGTTTTTT.

J is TRBJ2-5 and V is TRBV6-5, with TRBD2 as a possible D gene (6 bases). CDR3 length: 15 residues. Trimming pared 6 bases from V and 2 bases from J, leaving 16 bases between. The germline CDR1 and CDR2 sequences are MNHEY and SVGAGI. The CDR3 region has the DNA TGTGCCAGCAGACCTGATAGGGAGGTGCAAGAGACCCAGTACTTC. Amino acid sequence: CASRPDREVQETQYF.

This chain connects TRBV9 to TRBJ2-7, with D perhaps matching TRBD2 (5 bases). CDR3 length equals 13 residues. Trimming took off 2 bases at V and 4 bases at J, with 10 bases between the two ends. Germline V CDR1 and CDR2: SGDLS, YYNGEE. The CDR3 DNA reads as TGTGCCAGCAGCGTCGGAGCGGAGTACGAGCAGTACTTC. This sequence encodes CASSVGAEYEQYF. Filled out from reference TRBV9 and TRBJ2-7, the complete variable domain reads DSGVTQTPKHLITATGQRVTLRCSPRSGDLSVYWYQQSLDQGLQFLIQYYNGEERAKGNILERFSAQQFPDLHSELNLSSLELGDSALYFCASSVGAEYEQYFGPGTRLTVT.

The V and J genes are TRBV2 and TRBJ2-3; D might be TRBD2 (5 bases). This CDR3 is 12 amino acids long. Looked up from germline, CDR1 is SNHLY and CDR2 is FYNNEI. V was clipped by 11 bases and J by 4 bases, with 13 bases between them. CDR3 loop: CALLVEADTQYF. CDR3 sequence (DNA): TGTGCCTTACTAGTAGAGGCAGATACGCAGTATTTT.

The chain joins TRBV27 to TRBJ1-5; tentative D call: TRBD1 (6 bases). V was pared by 2 bases and J by 7 bases, with 12 bases between. CDR3 length: 14 residues. CDR1 and CDR2 (germline): MNHEY, SMNVEV (reference sequence). CDR3 in amino acids: CASSLHRVEQPQHF. The CDR3 DNA follows: TGTGCCAGCAGTTTACACAGGGTCGAACAGCCCCAGCATTTT.

J is TRBJ2-2 and V is TRBV10-3; 10 nucleotides agree with TRBD1. The germline V gene encodes CDR1 ENHRY and CDR2 SYGVKD. The CDR3 is made up of 16 amino acids. The junction had 8 bases not matched to a gene; V was cut back by 4 bases and J by 6 bases. CDR3 sequence (DNA): TGTGCCATCAGTGGTGGGGACAGGGGCTTCCCCGGGGAGCTGTTTTTT. Translated: CAISGGDRGFPGELFF.

V is TRBV28 and J is TRBJ2-3, with 14 bases lining up with TRBD2. Germline V CDR1 and CDR2: MDHEN, SYDVKM. The CDR3 totals 19 residues. J was trimmed by 4 bases and V by 5 bases; bases with no gene match: 14. The CDR3 protein is CASSPGTSGSLGRADTQYF. In nucleotides, the CDR3 is TGTGCCAGCAGTCCTGGGACTAGCGGGAGCCTTGGTAGGGCAGATACGCAGTATTTT.